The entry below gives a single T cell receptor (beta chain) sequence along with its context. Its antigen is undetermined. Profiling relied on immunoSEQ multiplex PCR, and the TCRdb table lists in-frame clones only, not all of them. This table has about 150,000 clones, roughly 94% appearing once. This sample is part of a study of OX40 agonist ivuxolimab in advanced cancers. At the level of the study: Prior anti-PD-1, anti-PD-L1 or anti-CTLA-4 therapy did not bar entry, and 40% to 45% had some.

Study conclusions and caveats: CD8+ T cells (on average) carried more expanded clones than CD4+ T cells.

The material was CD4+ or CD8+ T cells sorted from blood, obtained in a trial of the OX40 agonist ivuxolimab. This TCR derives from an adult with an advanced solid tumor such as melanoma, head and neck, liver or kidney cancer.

The CDR3 bases are TGTGCCAGCAGCAGACGACAGGGAGATCAAGAGACCCAGTACTTC. It is translated as CASSRRQGDQETQYF. The chain uses TRBV5-8 and TRBJ2-5; TRBD1 aligns across 7 bases. V gave up 4 bases and J gave up 2 bases; unmatched junction bases: 8. CDR1 is SGHTS, CDR2 YDEGEE, per germline. This CDR3 has 15 residues.